Sequencing of this TCR beta chain was carried out in a study of T cell repertoires in cytomegalovirus infection. General study results and limits: Carriage of CMV together with the relevant HLA was identifiable through cumulative public TCR beta family frequency. The ex vivo response showed dominance by HLA-C-restricted CMV-specific TCR beta clonotypes.

CDR1 MDHEN and CDR2 SYDVKM come from the germline V gene. Trimming removed 3 bases from V and 11 bases from J, with 17 bases in between. This CDR3 spans 14 amino acids. This clonotype was detected a few times. The antigen remains undetermined. TCRdb ran MiXCR on the reads and lists one entry per CDR3 protein. This repertoire shows about 770,000 distinct CDR3 sequences, about 27% found once; its top ten account for roughly 14%. This sequence joins TRBV28 and TRBJ1-5, with D possibly TRBD1 on 5 matching bases. This specimen consisted of cultured CD8+ T cells from PBMCs, obtained from culture after CMV antigen stimulation. This receptor was obtained from a human donor in good health (CMV status not recorded). Some clones in this sample may be carry-over from other donors' samples. The CDR3 DNA follows: TGTGCCAGCAGTTTGAAAGGGGCGAGAGAGGCCCAGCATTTT. Protein product: CASSLKGAREAQHF. Looking up the rest from reference TRBV28 and TRBJ1-5 gives the full variable domain: DVKVTQSSRYLVKRTGEKVFLECVQDMDHENMFWYRQDPGLGLRLIYFSYDVKMKEKGDIPEGYSVSREKKERFSLILESASTNQTSMYLCASSLKGAREAQHFGDGTRLSIL.